The 13 T cell receptor beta chains below were found in one sample sequenced in a study of T cell clusters in autoimmune cytopenias. TRB amplification used approximately 250 ng of peripheral blood genomic DNA. One tube held mixed TRB-A and TRB-B primer pools for touch-down PCR. TCRdb reanalyzed the multiplex PCR reads and collapses them to one entry per CDR3 protein, without DNA. This sample's clone table lists about 3,800 distinct CDR3 sequences. The sample comprised peripheral blood. These receptors all stem from a human donor with an autoimmune cytopenia or autoimmune hepatitis (not recorded which).

J is TRBJ2-5 and V is TRBV19; the TRBD2 assignment by TCRdb is unverifiable without DNA. CDR1 LNHDA and CDR2 SQIVND come from the germline V gene (reference sequence). The CDR3 covers 16 residues. CDR3 in amino acids: CASSQGLAGGPETQYF.

By frequency, this clonotype registers medium-sized. This chain joins TRBV6-6 and TRBJ2-3; no DNA is available, so the TRBD2 call from TCRdb remains unchecked. CDR3 length: 13 amino acids. Germline CDR1 MNHNY, CDR2 SVGAGI (reference sequence). The chain's CDR3 is CASKPGGSDTQYF.

In terms of frequency, this clonotype is medium-sized. The J gene is TRBJ2-7, the V gene TRBV19. The CDR3 runs to 14 residues. Germline V CDR1 and CDR2: LNHDA, SQIVND (reference sequence). CDR3 sequence reads: CASSVTGASYEQYF.

By frequency, this clonotype registers medium-sized. The rearrangement uses TRBV7-6 and TRBJ2-7; TCRdb selects TRBD1, and the lack of DNA leaves this call unchecked. The V gene's germline CDR1 is SGHVS and CDR2 FNYEAQ. The CDR3 runs to 18 residues. The CDR3 sequence is CASSLEPPGPLSSYEQYF. Supplemented by reference TRBV7-6 and TRBJ2-7, the full variable domain reads GAGVSQSPRYKVTKRGQDVALRCDPISGHVSLYWYRQALGQGPEFLTYFNYEAQQDKSGLPNDRFSAERPEGSISTLTIQRTEQRDSAMYRCASSLEPPGPLSSYEQYFGPGTRLTVT.

This clonotype is deemed medium-sized (0.01 to 0.1%) by its frequency. V usage is TRBV19 and J usage is TRBJ1-1. The CDR3 is 13 residues long. CDR1 and CDR2 (germline): LNHDA, SQIVND (reference sequence). The chain's CDR3 is CASSMFINTEAFF.

This clonotype is medium-sized by frequency. This chain links TRBV18 with TRBJ2-3. Germline-derived CDR1 and CDR2 are KGHSH and LQKENI. This CDR3 is 15 amino acids long. The CDR3: CASSPRSESTDTQYF.

This chain links TRBV20-1 with TRBJ2-3; TCRdb lists TRBD1, though no DNA is available to test this call. CDR3 length: 17 residues. CDR1 is DFQATT, CDR2 SNEGSKA, per germline (reference sequence). CDR3 in amino acids: CSASLAGATSSTDTQYF.

V and J are TRBV24-1 and TRBJ2-7; with no DNA, the TCRdb D assignment of TRBD1 cannot be verified. The CDR3 runs to 16 residues. Per germline, CDR1 KGHDR and CDR2 SFDVKD. The CDR3 sequence: CATSDHTGASSYEQYF.

This rearrangement joins TRBV5-5 to TRBJ2-7; the TCRdb call, TRBD1, lacks DNA for checking. This CDR3 comprises 15 residues. Germline CDR1 and CDR2: SGHKS and YYEKEE (reference sequence). The CDR3 loop is CASSRPRDNPYEQYF.

The rearrangement uses TRBV6-1 and TRBJ2-5; TCRdb names TRBD2, which stays unverified in the absence of DNA. CDR1 is MNHNS and CDR2 is SASEGT in the germline V gene. There are 16 residues in the CDR3. The CDR3: CASSAGTSGGGKTQYF.

Judged by frequency, this clonotype is medium-sized. The chain recombines TRBV19 with TRBJ2-7; TCRdb outputs TRBD1, but without DNA this stays unchecked. Germline-derived CDR1 and CDR2 are LNHDA and SQIVND (reference sequence). The CDR3 runs 16 residues. CDR3 sequence reads: CASSPESRPTPYEQYF.

According to its frequency, this clonotype is medium-sized. CDR3 loop: CSVGGLAGDYEQYF. This sequence joins TRBV29-1 and TRBJ2-7; absent DNA, TCRdb's TRBD2 call cannot be checked. This CDR3 is 14 amino acids long. CDR1 SQVTM and CDR2 ANQGSEA come from the germline V gene.

Considering frequency, this clonotype is medium-sized (0.01 to 0.1%). The chain carries TRBV27 and TRBJ2-7. The CDR3 loop spans 15 amino acids. Germline CDR1 MNHEY, CDR2 SMNVEV (reference sequence). This CDR3 reads CASSISRPYPDEQYF.